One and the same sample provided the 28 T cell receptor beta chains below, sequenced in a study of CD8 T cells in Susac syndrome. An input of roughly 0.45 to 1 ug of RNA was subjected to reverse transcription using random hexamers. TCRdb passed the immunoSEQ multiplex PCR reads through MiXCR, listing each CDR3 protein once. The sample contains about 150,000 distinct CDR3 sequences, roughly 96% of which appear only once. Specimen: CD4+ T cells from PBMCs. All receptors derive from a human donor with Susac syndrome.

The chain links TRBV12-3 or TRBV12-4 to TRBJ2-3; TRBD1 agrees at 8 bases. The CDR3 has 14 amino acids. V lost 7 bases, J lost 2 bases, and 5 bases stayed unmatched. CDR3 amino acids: CASTRDRPTDTQYF. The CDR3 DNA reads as TGTGCCAGCACCCGGGACAGGCCCACAGATACGCAGTATTTT.

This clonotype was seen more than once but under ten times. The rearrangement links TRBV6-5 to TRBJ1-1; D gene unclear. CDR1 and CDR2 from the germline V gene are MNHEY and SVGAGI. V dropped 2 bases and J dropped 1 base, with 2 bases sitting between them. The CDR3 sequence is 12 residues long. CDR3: CASSYKNTEAFF. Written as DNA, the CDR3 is TGTGCCAGCAGTTACAAGAACACTGAAGCTTTCTTT.

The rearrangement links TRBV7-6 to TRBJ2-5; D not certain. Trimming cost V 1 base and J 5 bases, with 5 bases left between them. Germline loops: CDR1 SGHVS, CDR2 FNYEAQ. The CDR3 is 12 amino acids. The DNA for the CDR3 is TGTGCCAGCAGCTTAGTAGCCGAGACCCAGTACTTC. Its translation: CASSLVAETQYF.

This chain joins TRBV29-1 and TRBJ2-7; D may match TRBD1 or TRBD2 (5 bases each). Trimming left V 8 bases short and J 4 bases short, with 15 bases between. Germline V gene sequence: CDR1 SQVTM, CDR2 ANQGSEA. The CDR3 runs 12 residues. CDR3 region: CSIGDGPYEQYF. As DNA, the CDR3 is TGCAGCATCGGGGACGGTCCATACGAGCAGTACTTC.

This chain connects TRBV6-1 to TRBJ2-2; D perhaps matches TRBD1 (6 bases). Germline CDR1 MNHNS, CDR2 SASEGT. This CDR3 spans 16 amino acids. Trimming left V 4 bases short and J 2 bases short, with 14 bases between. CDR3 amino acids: CASSADRSANTGELFF. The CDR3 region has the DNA TGTGCCAGCAGTGCCGACAGGTCGGCAAACACCGGGGAGCTGTTTTTT.

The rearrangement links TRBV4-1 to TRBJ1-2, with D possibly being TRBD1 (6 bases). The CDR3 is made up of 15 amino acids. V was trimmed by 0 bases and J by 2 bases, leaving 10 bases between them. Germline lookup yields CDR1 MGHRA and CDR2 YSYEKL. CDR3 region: CASSQDGGGNYGYTF. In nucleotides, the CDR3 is TGCGCCAGCAGCCAAGATGGAGGGGGGAACTATGGCTACACCTTC.

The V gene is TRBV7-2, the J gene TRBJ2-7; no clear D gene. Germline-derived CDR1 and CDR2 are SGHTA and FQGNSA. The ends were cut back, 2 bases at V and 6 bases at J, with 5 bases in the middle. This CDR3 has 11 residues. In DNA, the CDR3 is TGTGCCAGCAGCTTATTTTCCGAGCAGTACTTC. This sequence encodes CASSLFSEQYF.

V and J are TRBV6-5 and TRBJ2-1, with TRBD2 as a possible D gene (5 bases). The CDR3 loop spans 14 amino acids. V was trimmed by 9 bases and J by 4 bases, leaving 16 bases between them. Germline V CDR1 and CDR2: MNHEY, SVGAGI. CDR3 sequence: CARARSGNYNEQFF. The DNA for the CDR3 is TGTGCCAGGGCCCGGTCGGGGAATTACAATGAGCAGTTCTTC.

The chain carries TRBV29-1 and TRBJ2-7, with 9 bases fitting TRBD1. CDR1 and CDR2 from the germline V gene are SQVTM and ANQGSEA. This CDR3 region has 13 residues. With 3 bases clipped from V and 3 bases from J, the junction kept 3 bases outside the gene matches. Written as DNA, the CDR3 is TGCAGCGTTGAGGGACAGGGCAACTACGAGCAGTACTTC. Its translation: CSVEGQGNYEQYF.

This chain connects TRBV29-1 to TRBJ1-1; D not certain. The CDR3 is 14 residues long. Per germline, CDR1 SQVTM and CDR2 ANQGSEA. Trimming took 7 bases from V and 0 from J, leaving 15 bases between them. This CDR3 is CSAHRGTMNTEAFF. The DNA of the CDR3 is TGCAGCGCACACCGAGGAACTATGAACACTGAAGCTTTCTTT.

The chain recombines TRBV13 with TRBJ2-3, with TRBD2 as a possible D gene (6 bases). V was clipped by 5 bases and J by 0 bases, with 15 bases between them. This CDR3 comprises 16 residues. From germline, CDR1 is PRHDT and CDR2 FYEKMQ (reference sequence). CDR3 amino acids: CASSPGASASTDTQYF. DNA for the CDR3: TGTGCCAGCAGCCCCGGGGCTAGCGCTAGCACAGATACGCAGTATTTT.

CDR3 loop: CSAIRDPSSYNEQFF. CDR3 bases: TGCAGTGCGATCCGGGACCCTAGCTCCTACAATGAGCAGTTCTTC. The rearrangement uses TRBV20-1 and TRBJ2-1; either TRBD1 or TRBD2 may supply D (5 bases each). This CDR3 is 15 amino acids long. The germline V and J ends were trimmed by 6 bases and 0 bases, with 15 bases remaining between them. Germline assignment: CDR1 DFQATT and CDR2 SNEGSKA (reference sequence).

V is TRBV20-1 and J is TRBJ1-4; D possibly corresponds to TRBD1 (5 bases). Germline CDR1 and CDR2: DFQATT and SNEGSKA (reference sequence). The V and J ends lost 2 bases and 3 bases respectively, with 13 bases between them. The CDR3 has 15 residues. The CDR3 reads CSARRGGGANEKLFF. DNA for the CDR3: TGCAGTGCTAGAAGGGGCGGGGGAGCTAATGAAAAACTGTTTTTT.

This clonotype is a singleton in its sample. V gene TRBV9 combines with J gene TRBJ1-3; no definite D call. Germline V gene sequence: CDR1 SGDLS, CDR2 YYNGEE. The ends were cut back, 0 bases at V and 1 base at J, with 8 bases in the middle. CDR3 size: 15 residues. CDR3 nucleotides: TGTGCCAGCAGCGTAGGGCAGCCTTCTGGAAACACCATATATTTT. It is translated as CASSVGQPSGNTIYF.

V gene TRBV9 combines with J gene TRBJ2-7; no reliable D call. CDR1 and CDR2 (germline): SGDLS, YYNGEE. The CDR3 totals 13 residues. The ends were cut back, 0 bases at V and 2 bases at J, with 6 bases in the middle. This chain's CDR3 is CASSVEWPYEQYF. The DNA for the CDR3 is TGTGCCAGCAGCGTAGAGTGGCCCTACGAGCAGTACTTC.

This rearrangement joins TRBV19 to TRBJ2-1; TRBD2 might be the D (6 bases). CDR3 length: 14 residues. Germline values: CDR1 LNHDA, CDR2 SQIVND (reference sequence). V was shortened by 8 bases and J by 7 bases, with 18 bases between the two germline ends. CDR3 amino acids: CASANPGLLNEQFF. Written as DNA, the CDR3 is TGTGCCAGTGCAAATCCGGGACTCCTTAATGAGCAGTTCTTC.

CDR3 in amino acids: CASSLGQGSEQYF. CDR3 nucleotides: TGTGCCAGCAGTTTGGGACAGGGGAGCGAGCAGTACTTC. V is TRBV12-3 or TRBV12-4 and J is TRBJ2-7; 10 positions match TRBD1. The V and J ends lost 3 bases and 6 bases, in that order; junction bases with no gene match: 2. This CDR3 spans 13 amino acids.

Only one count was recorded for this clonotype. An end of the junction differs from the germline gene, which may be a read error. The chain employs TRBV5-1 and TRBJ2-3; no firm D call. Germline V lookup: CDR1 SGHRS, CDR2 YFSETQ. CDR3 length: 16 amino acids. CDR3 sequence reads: CASSLAFRDSTDTQYF. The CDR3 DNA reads TGCGCCAGCAGTTTGGCCTTCCGCGATAGCACAGATACGCAGTATTTT. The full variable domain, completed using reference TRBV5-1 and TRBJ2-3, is KAGVTQTPRYLIKTRGQQVTLSCSPISGHRSVSWYQQTPGQGLQFLFEYFSETQRNKGNFPGRFSGRQFSNSRSEMNVSTLELGDSALYLCASSLAFRDSTDTQYFGPGTRLTVL.

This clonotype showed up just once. The DNA of the CDR3 is TGTGCCAGCAGCTTTACAGGGACCGGGGAGCTGTTTTTT. This gives the protein CASSFTGTGELFF. The rearrangement joins TRBV5-4 to TRBJ2-2; D is possibly TRBD1 (6 bases). The CDR3 covers 13 residues. Germline V gene sequence: CDR1 SGHNT, CDR2 YYREEE (reference sequence). V gave up 2 bases and J gave up 5 bases, with 7 bases separating them.

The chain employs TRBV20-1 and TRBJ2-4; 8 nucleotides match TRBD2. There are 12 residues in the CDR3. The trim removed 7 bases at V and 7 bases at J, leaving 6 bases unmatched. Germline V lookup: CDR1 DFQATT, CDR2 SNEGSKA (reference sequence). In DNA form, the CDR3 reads TGCAGTGTCGGCGGCGGGGGGAACATTCAGTACTTC. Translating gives CSVGGGGNIQYF.

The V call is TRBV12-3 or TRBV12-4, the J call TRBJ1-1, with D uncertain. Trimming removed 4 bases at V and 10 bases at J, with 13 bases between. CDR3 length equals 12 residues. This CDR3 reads CASSSGGFGAFF. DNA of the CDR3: TGTGCCAGCAGTTCGGGTGGGTTCGGAGCTTTCTTT.

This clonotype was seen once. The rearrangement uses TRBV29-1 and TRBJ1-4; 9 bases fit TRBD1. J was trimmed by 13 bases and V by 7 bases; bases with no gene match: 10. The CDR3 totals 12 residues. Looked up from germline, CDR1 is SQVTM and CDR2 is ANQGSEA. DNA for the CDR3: TGCAGCGCTAACGCGGGACAGGGAGGACTGTTTTTT. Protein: CSANAGQGGLFF.

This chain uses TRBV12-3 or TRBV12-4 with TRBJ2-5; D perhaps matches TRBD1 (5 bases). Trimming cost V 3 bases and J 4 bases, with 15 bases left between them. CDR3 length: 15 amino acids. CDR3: CASSFKSRGGETQYF. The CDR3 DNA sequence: TGTGCCAGCAGTTTTAAAAGTAGGGGCGGAGAGACCCAGTACTTC.

CDR3 region: CSASTGEKLFF. DNA of the CDR3: TGCAGTGCTTCGACAGGAGAAAAACTGTTTTTT. V and J are TRBV20-1 and TRBJ1-4; weak D call: TRBD1 (6 bases). The germline CDR1 and CDR2 sequences are DFQATT and SNEGSKA (reference sequence). CDR3 length: 11 residues. With 5 bases removed from V and 8 bases from J, the gap between germline ends came to 9 bases.

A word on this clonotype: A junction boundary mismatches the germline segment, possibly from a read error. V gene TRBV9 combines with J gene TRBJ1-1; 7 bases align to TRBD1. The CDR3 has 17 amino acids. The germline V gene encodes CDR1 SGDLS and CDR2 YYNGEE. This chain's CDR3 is CASSSRTGQSMNTEVFF. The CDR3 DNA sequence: TGTGCCAGCAGCTCCCGGACAGGTCAAAGCATGAACACTGAAGTTTTCTTT.

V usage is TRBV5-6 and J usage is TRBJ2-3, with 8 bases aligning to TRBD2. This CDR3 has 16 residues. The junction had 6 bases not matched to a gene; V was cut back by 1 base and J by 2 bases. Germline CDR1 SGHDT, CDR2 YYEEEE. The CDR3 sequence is CASSLLRGGSTDTQYF. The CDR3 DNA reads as TGTGCCAGCAGCTTGCTACGGGGGGGCTCCACAGATACGCAGTATTTT.

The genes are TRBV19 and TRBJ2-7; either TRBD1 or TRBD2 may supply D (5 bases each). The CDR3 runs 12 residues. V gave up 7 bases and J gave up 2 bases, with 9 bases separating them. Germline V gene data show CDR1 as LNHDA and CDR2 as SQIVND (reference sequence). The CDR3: CASTGPTYEQYF. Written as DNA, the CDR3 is TGTGCCAGTACGGGACCAACCTACGAGCAGTACTTC.

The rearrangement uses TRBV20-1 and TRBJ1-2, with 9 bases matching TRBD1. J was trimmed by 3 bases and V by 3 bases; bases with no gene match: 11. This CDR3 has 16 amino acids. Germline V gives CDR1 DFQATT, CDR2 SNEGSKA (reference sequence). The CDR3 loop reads CSARIIGQGLDYGYTF. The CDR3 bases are TGCAGTGCTAGGATTATTGGACAGGGGCTGGACTATGGCTACACCTTC.